The entry below describes one T cell receptor beta chain. This entry is derived from a study of T cells in women clearing cervical HPV infection. The protocol was immunoSEQ multiplex PCR, while the TCRdb copy is restricted to in-frame clones and leaves out a portion. The sample has about 32,000 clones. This TCR was sampled from a woman between 18 and 75 years old with a cervical HPV16 infection that either progressed to CIN3+ or cleared (not recorded which). The source material was blood buffy coat.

The part of the CDR3 DNA that was read is TGTGCCAGCAGCTTCTTGCGTAACACTGAA. Encoded protein: CASSFLRNTE. Given in full, the CDR3 is CASSFLRNTEAFF. The chain carries TRBV7-2 and TRBJ1-1, with D uncertain. The read halts 3 residues ahead of the CDR3 end, with the missing end drawn from the germline J gene. Germline-derived CDR1 and CDR2 are SGHTA and FQGNSA. The germline V and J ends were trimmed by 3 bases and 2 bases, with 7 bases remaining between them. This CDR3 spans 13 amino acids.